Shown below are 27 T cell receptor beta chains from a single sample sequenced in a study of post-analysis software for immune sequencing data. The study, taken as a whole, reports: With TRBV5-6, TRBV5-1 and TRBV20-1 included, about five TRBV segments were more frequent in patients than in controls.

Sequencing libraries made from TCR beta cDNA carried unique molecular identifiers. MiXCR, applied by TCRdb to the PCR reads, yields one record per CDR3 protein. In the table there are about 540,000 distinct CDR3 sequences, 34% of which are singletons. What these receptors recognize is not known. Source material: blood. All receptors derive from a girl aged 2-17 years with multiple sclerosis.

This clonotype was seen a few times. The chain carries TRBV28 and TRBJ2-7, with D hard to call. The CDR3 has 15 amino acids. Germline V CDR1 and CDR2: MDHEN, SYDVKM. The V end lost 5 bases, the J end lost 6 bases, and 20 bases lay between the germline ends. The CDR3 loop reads CASSPRPISRLEQYF. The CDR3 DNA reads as TGTGCCAGCAGTCCTCGGCCGATCTCTCGGCTCGAGCAGTACTTC.

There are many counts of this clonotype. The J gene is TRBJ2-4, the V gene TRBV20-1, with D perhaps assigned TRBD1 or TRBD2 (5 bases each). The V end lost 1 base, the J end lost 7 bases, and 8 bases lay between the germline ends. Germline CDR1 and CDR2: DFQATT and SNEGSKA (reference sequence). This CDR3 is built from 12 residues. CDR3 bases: TGCAGTGCTAGAGGAGGGGAGAACATTCAGTACTTC. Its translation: CSARGGENIQYF.

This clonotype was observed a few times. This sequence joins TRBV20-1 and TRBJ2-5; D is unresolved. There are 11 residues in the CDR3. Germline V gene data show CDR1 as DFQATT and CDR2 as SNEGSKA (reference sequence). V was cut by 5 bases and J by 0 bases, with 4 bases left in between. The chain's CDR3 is CSAQDQETQYF. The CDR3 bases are TGCAGTGCTCAGGACCAAGAGACCCAGTACTTC.

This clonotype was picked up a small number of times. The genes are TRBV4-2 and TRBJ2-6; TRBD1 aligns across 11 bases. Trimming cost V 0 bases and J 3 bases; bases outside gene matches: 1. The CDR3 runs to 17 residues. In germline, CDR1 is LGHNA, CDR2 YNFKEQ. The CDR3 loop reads CASSQEGTGGGANVLTF. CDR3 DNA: TGTGCCAGCAGCCAAGAGGGGACAGGGGGTGGGGCCAACGTCCTGACTTTC.

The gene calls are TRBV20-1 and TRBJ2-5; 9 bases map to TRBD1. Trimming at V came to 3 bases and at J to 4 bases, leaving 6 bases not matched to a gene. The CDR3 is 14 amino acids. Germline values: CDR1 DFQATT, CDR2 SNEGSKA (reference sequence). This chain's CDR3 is CSASQPGQGETQYF. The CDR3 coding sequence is TGCAGTGCTAGTCAACCGGGACAGGGAGAGACCCAGTACTTC.

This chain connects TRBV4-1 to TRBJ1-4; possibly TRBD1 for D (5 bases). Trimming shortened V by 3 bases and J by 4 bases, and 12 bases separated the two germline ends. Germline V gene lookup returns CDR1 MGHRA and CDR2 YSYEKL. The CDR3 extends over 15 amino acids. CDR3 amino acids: CASSHQTVINEKLFF. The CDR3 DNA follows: TGCGCCAGCAGCCACCAGACAGTTATTAATGAAAAACTGTTTTTT.

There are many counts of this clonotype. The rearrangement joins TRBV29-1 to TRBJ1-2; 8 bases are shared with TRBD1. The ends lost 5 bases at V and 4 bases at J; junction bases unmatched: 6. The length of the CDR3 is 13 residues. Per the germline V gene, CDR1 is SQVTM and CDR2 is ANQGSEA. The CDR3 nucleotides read TGCAGCGTTAGGACAGGGCAGGGCTATGGCTACACCTTC. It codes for CSVRTGQGYGYTF.

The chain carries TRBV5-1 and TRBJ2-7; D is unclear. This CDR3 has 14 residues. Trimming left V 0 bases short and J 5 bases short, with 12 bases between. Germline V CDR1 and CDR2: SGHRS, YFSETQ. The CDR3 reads CASSLGGNWDEQYF. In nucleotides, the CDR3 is TGCGCCAGCAGCTTGGGAGGCAACTGGGACGAGCAGTACTTC.

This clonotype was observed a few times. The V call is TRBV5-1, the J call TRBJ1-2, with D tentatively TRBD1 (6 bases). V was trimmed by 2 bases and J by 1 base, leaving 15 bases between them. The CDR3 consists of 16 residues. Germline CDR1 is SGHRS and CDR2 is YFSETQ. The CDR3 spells CASSLGPRQVNYGYTF. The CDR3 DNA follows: TGCGCCAGCAGCTTAGGCCCGCGACAGGTTAACTATGGCTACACCTTC.

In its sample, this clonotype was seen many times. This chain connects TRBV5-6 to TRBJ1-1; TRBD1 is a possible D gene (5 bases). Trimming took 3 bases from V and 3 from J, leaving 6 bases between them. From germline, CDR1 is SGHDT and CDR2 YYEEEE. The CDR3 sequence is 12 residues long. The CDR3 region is CASSWGDTEAFF. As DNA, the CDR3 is TGTGCCAGCAGCTGGGGGGACACTGAAGCTTTCTTT.

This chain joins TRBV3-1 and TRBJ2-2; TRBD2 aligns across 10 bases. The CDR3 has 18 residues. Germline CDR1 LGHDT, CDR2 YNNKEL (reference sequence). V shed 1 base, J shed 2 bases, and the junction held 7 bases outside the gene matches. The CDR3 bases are TGTGCCAGCAGCCAAGCTCGAGCGGGGGGGCTTAACACCGGGGAGCTGTTTTTT. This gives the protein CASSQARAGGLNTGELFF.

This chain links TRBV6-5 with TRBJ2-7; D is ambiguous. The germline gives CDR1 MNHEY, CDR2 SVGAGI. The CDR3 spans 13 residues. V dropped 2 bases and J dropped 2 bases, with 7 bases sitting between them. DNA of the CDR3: TGTGCCAGCAGTTACAATAGGGCCTACGAGCAGTACTTC. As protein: CASSYNRAYEQYF.

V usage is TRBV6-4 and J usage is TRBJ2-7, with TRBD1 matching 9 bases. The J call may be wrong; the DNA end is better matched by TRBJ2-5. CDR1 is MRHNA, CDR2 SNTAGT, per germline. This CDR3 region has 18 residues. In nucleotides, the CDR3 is TGTGCCAGCAGTGGCCTTCCCGGGACAGGGACGATCCTGGAGACCCAGTACTTC. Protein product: CASSGLPGTGTILETQYF.

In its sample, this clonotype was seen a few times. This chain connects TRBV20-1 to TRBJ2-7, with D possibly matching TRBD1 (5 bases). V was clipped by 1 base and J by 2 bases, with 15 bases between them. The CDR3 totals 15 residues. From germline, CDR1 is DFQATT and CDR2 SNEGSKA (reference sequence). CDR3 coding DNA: TGCAGTGCTAGAGGTCTTGGGCAGGGTCCCTACGAGCAGTACTTC. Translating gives CSARGLGQGPYEQYF.

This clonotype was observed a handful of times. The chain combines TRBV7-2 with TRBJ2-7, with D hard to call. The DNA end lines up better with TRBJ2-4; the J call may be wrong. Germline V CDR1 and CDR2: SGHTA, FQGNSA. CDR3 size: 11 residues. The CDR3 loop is CASTNLDIQYF. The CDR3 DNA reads TGTGCCAGCACCAATCTGGACATTCAGTACTTC.

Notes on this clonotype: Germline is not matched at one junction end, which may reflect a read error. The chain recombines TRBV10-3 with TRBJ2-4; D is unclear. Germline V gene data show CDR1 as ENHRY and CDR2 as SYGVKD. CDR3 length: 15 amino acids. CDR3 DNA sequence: TGTGCCATCAGTGAGTCACCTACCTATGGATACGAGCAGAACTTC. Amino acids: CAISESPTYGYEQNF.

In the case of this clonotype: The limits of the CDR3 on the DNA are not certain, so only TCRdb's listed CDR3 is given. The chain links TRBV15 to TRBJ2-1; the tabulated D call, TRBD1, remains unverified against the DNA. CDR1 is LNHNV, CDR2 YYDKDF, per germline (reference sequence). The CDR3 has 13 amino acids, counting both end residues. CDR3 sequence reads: CATSRDFGEGQFF.

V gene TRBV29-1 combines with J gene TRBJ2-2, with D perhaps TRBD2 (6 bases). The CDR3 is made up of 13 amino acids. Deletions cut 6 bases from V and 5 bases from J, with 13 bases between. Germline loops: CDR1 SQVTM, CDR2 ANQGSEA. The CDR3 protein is CSVTPGGTGELFF. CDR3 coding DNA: TGCAGCGTCACACCCGGGGGAACCGGGGAGCTGTTTTTT.

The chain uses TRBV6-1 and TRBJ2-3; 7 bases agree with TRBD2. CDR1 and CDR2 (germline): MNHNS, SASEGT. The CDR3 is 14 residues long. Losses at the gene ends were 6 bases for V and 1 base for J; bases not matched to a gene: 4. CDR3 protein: CASSAAGGTDTQYF. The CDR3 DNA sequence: TGTGCCAGCAGCGCCGCGGGGGGCACAGATACGCAGTATTTT.

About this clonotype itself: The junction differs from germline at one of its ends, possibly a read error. The CDR3 nucleotides read TGTGCCAGCAGCCCCGACGCTCGGGGCTCGCGCAATCAGCCCCCGCATTTT. Translated: CASSPDARGSRNQPPHF. The genes are TRBV5-5 and TRBJ1-5, with a possible D match to TRBD1 (5 bases). CDR3 length: 17 residues. CDR1 is SGHKS, CDR2 YYEKEE, per germline (reference sequence).

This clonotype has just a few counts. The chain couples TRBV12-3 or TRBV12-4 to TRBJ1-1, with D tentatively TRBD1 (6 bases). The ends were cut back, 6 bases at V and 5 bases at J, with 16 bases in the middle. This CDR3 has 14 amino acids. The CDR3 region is CASSFRQEGTEAFF. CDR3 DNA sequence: TGTGCCAGCAGCTTTAGACAGGAGGGGACTGAAGCTTTCTTT.

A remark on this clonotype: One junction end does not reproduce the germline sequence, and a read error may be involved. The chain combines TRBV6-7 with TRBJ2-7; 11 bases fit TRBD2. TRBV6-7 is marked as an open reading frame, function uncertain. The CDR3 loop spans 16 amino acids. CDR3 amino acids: CASGYEGGTSGAEQYF. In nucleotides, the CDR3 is TGTGCCAGCGGTTACGAGGGAGGGACTAGCGGAGCCGAGCAGTACTTC.

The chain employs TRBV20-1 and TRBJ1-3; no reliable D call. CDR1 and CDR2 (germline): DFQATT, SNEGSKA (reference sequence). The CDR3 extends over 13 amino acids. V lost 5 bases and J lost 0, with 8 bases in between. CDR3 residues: CSALSDSGNTIYF. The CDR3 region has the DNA TGCAGTGCTCTCTCCGACTCTGGAAACACCATATATTTT.

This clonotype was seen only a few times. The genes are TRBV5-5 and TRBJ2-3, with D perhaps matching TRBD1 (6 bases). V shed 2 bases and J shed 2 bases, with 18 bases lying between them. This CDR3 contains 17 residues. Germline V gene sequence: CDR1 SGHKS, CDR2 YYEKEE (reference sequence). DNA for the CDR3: TGTGCCAGCAGCTTCACAGGGTTCTACGGGGTCACAGATACGCAGTATTTT. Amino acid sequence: CASSFTGFYGVTDTQYF.

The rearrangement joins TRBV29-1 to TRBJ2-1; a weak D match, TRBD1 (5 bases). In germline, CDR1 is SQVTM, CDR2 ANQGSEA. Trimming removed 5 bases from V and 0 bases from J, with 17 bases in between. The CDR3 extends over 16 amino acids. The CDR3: CSVQRRGSFSYNEQFF. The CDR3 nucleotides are TGCAGCGTTCAAAGAAGGGGATCCTTCTCCTACAATGAGCAGTTCTTC.

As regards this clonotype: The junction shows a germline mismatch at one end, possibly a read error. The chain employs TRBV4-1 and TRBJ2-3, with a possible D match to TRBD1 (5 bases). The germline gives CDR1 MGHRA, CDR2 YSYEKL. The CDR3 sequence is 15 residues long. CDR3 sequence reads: CAGSQVSGSTGTQYF. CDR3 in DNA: TGCGCCGGCAGCCAAGTCTCCGGCAGCACAGGTACGCAGTATTTT.

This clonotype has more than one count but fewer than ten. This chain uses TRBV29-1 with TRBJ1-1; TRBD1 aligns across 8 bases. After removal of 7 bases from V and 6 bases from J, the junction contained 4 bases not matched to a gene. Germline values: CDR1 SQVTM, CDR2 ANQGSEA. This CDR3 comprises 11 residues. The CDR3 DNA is TGCAGCGCCGAACAGGGGGCTGAAGCTTTCTTT. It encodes CSAEQGAEAFF.